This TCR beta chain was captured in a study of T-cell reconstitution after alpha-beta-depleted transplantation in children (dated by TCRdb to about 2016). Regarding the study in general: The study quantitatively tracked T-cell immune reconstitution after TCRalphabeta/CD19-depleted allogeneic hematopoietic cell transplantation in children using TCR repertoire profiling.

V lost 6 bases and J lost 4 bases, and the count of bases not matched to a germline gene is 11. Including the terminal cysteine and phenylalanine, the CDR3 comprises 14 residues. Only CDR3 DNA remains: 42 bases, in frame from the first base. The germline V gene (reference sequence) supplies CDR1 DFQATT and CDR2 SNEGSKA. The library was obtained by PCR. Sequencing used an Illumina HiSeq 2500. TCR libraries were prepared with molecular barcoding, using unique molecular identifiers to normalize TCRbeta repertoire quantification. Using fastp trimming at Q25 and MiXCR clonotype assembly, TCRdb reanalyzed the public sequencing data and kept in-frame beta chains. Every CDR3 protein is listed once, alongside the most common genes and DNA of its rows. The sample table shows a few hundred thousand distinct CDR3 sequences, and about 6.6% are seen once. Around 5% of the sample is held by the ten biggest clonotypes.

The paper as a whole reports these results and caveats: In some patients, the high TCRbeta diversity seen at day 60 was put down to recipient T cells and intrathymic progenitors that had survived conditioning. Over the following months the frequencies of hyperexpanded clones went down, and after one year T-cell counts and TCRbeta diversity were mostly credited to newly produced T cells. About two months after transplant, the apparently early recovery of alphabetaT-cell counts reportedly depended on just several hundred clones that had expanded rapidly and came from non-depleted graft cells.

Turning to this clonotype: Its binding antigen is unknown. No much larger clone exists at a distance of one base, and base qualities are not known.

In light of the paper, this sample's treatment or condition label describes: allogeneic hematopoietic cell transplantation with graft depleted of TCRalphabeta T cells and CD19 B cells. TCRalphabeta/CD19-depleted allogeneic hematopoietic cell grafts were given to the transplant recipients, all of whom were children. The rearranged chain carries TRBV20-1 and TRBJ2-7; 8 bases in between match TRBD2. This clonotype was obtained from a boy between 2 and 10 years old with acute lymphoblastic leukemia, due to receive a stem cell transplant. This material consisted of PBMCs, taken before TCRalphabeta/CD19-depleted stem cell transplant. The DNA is TGCAGTGCCGGGGGGGAGGAGGGACTTTACGAGCAGTACTTC. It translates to CSAGGEEGLYEQYF.